Sequencing of this TCR beta chain was carried out in a study of hypomethylating agent response in myelodysplastic syndrome (dated by TCRdb to about 2021). Regarding the study in general: The hypomethylating agents azacitidine (about 75% of the 11) or decitabine (3 of 11) were used to treat the patients. Among the myelodysplastic syndrome patients in the cohort, several were male and 2 were female. A mean patient age of around 70 +/- 6 years was recorded, and a diploid cytogenetic profile was observed most commonly. TET2 was the most frequent mutation, present in about 50% of the 11 patients. Six or seven patients responded with complete response or hematologic improvement, and 4 or 5 patients were non-responders. Complete response or hematologic improvement counted as response, and patients meeting neither criterion were classed as non-responders. General conclusions and limits of the study: After hypomethylating agent treatment, no significant change in richness, rarefaction diversity or clonality was seen, either across all patients or within response groups. Novel clonotypes emerged more often in responders, while non-responders showed more contracted clonotypes after treatment. Only around 12 patients were analyzed, so the study cohort was small. A possible recognition of novel MDS antigens by the shared GLIPH2 clusters was not confirmed and needs experimental validation. Because the healthy control donors and the MDS patients were not matched by age, the comparison between MDS and healthy samples could have been affected.

The CDR3 sequence holds 15 residues, the cysteine and phenylalanine included. Only CDR3 DNA remains: 45 bases, in frame from the first base. CDR1 and CDR2 are read off the germline V gene as SGHAT and FQNNGV. The V end gives up 2 bases and the J end 3 bases, leaving 4 bases in the junction not matched to a gene. Receptor libraries were prepared by the immunoSEQ multiplex PCR assay. Each sample was run at survey resolution as two replicates of approximately 200 ng apiece, for a total of 400 ng of DNA. Using multiplex PCR primers aimed at V and J genes, the hsTCRB kit picked up rearranged TCRB sequences in genomic DNA. To amplify the CDR3 region, the first PCR ran for 31 cycles with the QIAGEN Multiplex PCR Kit. Sample barcodes and Illumina adapters were attached to each replicate during a second PCR lasting 7 to 9 cycles. Pooled libraries were quantified using a QuantStudio 6 and the KAPA library quantification kit. Around 15 pM of pooled libraries were sequenced on an Illumina MiSeq with 156-cycle single-end reads and a 15-cycle index read. In the original analysis: Of around 170,000 unique clonotypes, less than 2% were flagged by VDJdb annotation as previously reported viral-epitope-specific clonotypes. Raw reads were processed by the immunoSEQ Data Assistant and immunoSEQ Analyzer into normalized, annotated TCRB repertoires. Clonotypes were analyzed with the immunarch R package version 0.6.5 and BioAnalyzer. Every repertoire was downsampled to the clone count of the smallest repertoire before richness was estimated. Clonotypes were sorted into expanded, contracted or novel categories with Fisher's exact tests, where novel meant the clonotype had zero frequency before treatment. Significantly changed CDR3 beta sequences were clustered with GLIPH2 at simulation_depth=1000 and kmer_min_depth=3, and CDR3s shorter than five residues were left out. TCRdb limited this immuneACCESS table to in-frame rearrangements with V and J called. A share of clones is missing; checked studies link under half to unresolved V genes, and the rest is unexplained. D and trimming were read from the DNA, whereas the V and J calls and clone size are those reported in that table. The sample table contains approximately 3,100 clones; only one count was recorded for around 75% of them. The top ten clonotypes cover about 10% of the sample.

T-cell subsets were not sorted, so the analysis was performed on bulk bone marrow. TCR beta CDR3 regions were immunosequenced from bone marrow of over nine myelodysplastic syndrome patients before and after hypomethylating agent therapy. For longitudinal repertoire tracking, a baseline bone marrow plus two to three bone marrows at different post-treatment timepoints were contributed by each patient. Genomic DNA was extracted from whole bone marrow, and quality was checked by TapeStation, NanoDrop OneC and PicoGreen assays. In the case of this clone: Its antigen specificity is not known. No per-base quality is available; no much larger clone lies one base away.

This sequence was found in a human donor with myelodysplastic syndrome. The specimen comprised bone marrow, sampled before or after starting hypomethylating agent treatment for myelodysplastic syndrome (not recorded which). The chain employs TRBV11-2 and TRBJ2-3, and 8 junctional nucleotides match TRBD2. The bases are TGTGCCAGCAGCTTATCGGGGGGGCAAACAGATACGCAGTATTTT. It specifies CASSLSGGQTDTQYF.